Presented here are 7 T cell receptor beta chains from one specimen sequenced in a study of shared clonotypes between healthy human individuals. The protocol was immunoSEQ multiplex PCR, while the TCRdb copy is restricted to in-frame clones and leaves out a portion. The table records 950,000 to 1,300,000 clones, roughly 80% of them present only once. Input material: memory CD4+ T cells sorted from blood. Subset denoted: CD45RA-negative fraction. These receptor sequences come from a man between 18 and 29 years old in good health.

The rearrangement uses TRBV15 and TRBJ2-7; D not resolved. Looked up from germline, CDR1 is LNHNV and CDR2 is YYDKDF (reference sequence). V shed 0 bases and J shed 0 bases, with 12 bases lying between them. The CDR3 extends over 16 amino acids. The CDR3 region has the DNA TGTGCCACCAGCAGAGACGTGGCCAGCCCCTCCTACGAGCAGTACTTC. Protein: CATSRDVASPSYEQYF.

V gene TRBV4-3 combines with J gene TRBJ1-4; TRBD1 matches at 10 bases. Germline values: CDR1 LGHNA, CDR2 YSLEER. The CDR3 runs 16 residues. After removal of 4 bases from V and 8 bases from J, the junction contained 10 bases not matched to a gene. DNA of the CDR3: TGCGCCAGCAGCCGAGACAGGGGGCAAGAAGGGGAAAAACTGTTTTTT. It specifies CASSRDRGQEGEKLFF.

This chain links TRBV19 with TRBJ1-1, with no clear D. Germline V gene lookup returns CDR1 LNHDA and CDR2 SQIVND (reference sequence). This CDR3 spans 17 amino acids. The V and J ends lost 5 bases and 1 base respectively, with 20 bases between them. The chain's CDR3 is CASSPSWIGGQNTEAFF. As DNA, the CDR3 is TGTGCCAGTAGTCCTAGCTGGATTGGAGGCCAGAACACTGAAGCTTTCTTT.

The CDR3 sequence: CATSRDQAASTDTQYF. The CDR3 DNA reads TGTGCCACCAGCAGAGATCAGGCGGCTAGCACAGATACGCAGTATTTT. The chain joins TRBV15 to TRBJ2-3; no clear D. V was pared by 0 bases and J by 0 bases, with 10 bases between. Germline V gene sequence: CDR1 LNHNV, CDR2 YYDKDF (reference sequence). The CDR3 sequence is 16 residues long. The full variable domain, its missing parts supplied by reference TRBV15 and TRBJ2-3, is DAMVIQNPRYQVTQFGKPVTLSCSQTLNHNVMYWYQQKSSQAPKLLFHYYDKDFNNEADTPDNFQSRRPNTSFCFLDIRSPGLGDTAMYLCATSRDQAASTDTQYFGPGTRLTVL.

This clone is a singleton in its sample. Here the CDR3 DNA reads TGTGCCAGCAGTACCATTAACACCGGGGAGCTGTTTTTT. Residues: CASSTINTGELFF. V gene TRBV6-6 combines with J gene TRBJ2-2; D not resolved. The CDR3 loop spans 13 amino acids. The V gene's germline CDR1 is MNHNY and CDR2 SVGAGI (reference sequence). The V and J ends lost 5 bases and 2 bases respectively, with 6 bases between them.

The chain recombines TRBV6-1 with TRBJ1-3; D ambiguous. Germline CDR1 reads MNHNS; CDR2 reads SASEGT. CDR3 length equals 14 residues. V lost 8 bases to trimming and J lost 4 bases, with 15 bases between them. Here the CDR3 DNA reads TGTGCCAGCTTGGCCGCCGGAGGAGGAAACACCATATATTTT. It yields the protein CASLAAGGGNTIYF.

This clone has more than one count but fewer than ten. The chain combines TRBV7-2 with TRBJ2-7, with D hard to call. The CDR3 loop spans 14 amino acids. Trimming took off 1 base at V and 1 base at J, with 8 bases between the two ends. Germline assignment: CDR1 SGHTA and CDR2 FQGNSA. CDR3: CASSLDYGSYEQYF. CDR3 DNA: TGTGCCAGCAGCTTAGACTACGGGTCCTACGAGCAGTACTTC. Drawing the rest from reference TRBV7-2 and TRBJ2-7, the complete variable domain is GAGVSQSPSNKVTEKGKDVELRCDPISGHTALYWYRQSLGQGLEFLIYFQGNSAPDKSGLPSDRFSAERTGGSVSTLTIQRTQQEDSAVYLCASSLDYGSYEQYFGPGTRLTVT.